The subject of this entry is one TCR beta chain. Antigen unknown. Per the original methods: Junction-only immunoSEQ data arrived without quality scores, meaning filtering differed. Assay used: immunoSEQ multiplex PCR; TCRdb lists only in-frame clones, some missing. That table gives V, J and clone size, and the DNA gave D and trimming. The data contain roughly 700,000 clones, over 65% of them seen just once; the ten biggest clones take up 1.5% to 2%. Both subsets, CD45RA+ naive and CD45RA-negative memory, were split from the CD4+ cells. These data come from a study of shared clonotypes between healthy human individuals. The CDR3 loop spans 14 amino acids. Deletions cut 6 bases from V and 1 base from J, with 12 bases between. CDR1 SEHNR and CDR2 FQNEAQ come from the germline V gene (reference sequence). Notes on the study in general: Sequencing of the sorted subsets was shown by rarefaction to be incomplete despite large depth. Tissues were not sampled, only blood, and their repertoires likely differ.

The receptor was isolated from a woman in her twenties or thirties in good health. Sequencing was performed on memory CD4+ T cells sorted from blood. The subset here: CD45RA-negative fraction. The chain recombines TRBV7-9 with TRBJ1-1; TRBD1 might be the D (5 bases). The CDR3 nucleotides read TGTGCCAGCAGACCGGGACGGCCGAACACTGAAGCTTTCTTT. As protein: CASRPGRPNTEAFF.